The TCR beta chain described here comes from a study of shared clonotypes between healthy human individuals. Only in-frame clones appear in the TCRdb table, and some are missing; sequencing was by immunoSEQ multiplex PCR. The table has around 100,000 clones, around 66% seen once; the top ten hold about 26%. This clone occurred once. Its antigen is undetermined. Points from the study as a whole: Unshared clonotypes carried lower generation probabilities than those common to all four donors.

The clonotype originates from a woman in her 30s in good health. Source material: memory CD8+ T cells sorted from blood. The sample's subset: CD45RO+ cells pooled with CCR7-negative TemRA cells.

As DNA, the CDR3 is TGTGCCAGCAGTTCCCAACAGCGGGAGGTCTCCTACGAGCAGTACTTC. Its translation is CASSSQQREVSYEQYF. The V and J genes are TRBV28 and TRBJ2-7; 9 bases are shared with TRBD2. Germline trimming cut 4 bases from V and 0 bases from J; bases unmatched to any gene: 7. CDR3 length: 16 amino acids. Per germline, CDR1 MDHEN and CDR2 SYDVKM.